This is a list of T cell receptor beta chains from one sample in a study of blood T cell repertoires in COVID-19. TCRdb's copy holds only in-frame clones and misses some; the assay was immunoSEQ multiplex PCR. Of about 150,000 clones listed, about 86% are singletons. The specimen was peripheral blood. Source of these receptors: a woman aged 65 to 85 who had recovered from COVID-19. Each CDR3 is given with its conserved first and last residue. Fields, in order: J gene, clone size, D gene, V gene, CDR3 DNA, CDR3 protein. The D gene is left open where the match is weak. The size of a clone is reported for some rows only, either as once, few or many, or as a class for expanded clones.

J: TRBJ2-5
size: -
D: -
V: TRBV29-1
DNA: TGCAGCGTTGAAGGGCTGCAAGAGACCCAGTACTTC
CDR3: CSVEGLQETQYF

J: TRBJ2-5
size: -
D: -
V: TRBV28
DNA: TGTGCCAGCAGTTTGGGTCAGAGGCCCCAGTACTTC
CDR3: CASSLGQRPQYF

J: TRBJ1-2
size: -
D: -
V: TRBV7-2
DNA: TGTGCCAGCAGAGGCGGGCGTGGCTACACCTTC
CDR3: CASRGGRGYTF

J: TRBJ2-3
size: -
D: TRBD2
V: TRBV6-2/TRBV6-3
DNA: TGTGCCACCAACCCCGGGGGGGATACGCAGTATTTT
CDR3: CATNPGGDTQYF

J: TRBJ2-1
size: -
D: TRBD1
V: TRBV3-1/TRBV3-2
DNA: TGTGCCAGCAGCCAAGGGCCGGGACAGGGGCCAACCTACAATGAGCAGTTCTTC
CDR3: CASSQGPGQGPTYNEQFF

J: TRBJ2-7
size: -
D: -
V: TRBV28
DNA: TGTGCCAGCAGTTTAAGCCCCCGCAGGGGCGAGCAGTACTTC
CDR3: CASSLSPRRGEQYF

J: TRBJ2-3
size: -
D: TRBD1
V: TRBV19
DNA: TGTGCCAGTAGTCCCTTAGGGGGCGGTGGCGTAGCGCAGTATTTT
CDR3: CASSPLGGGGVAQYF

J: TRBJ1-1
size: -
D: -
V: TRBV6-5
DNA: TGTGCCAGCAATGGACAGCCCCTCAACACTGAAGCTTTCTTT
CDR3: CASNGQPLNTEAFF

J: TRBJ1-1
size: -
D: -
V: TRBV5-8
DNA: TGTGCCAGCACCCCGGGTTGGGAAGCTTTCTTT
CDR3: CASTPGWEAFF

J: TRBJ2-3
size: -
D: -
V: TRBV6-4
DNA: TGTGCCAGCAGCCCCTCGCAGAGCACAGATACGCAGTATTTT
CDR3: CASSPSQSTDTQYF

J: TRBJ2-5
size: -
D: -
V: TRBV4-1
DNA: TGCGCCAGCAGCCAGGGGGGGGGCTCGGTGGAGACCCAGTACTTC
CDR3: CASSQGGGSVETQYF

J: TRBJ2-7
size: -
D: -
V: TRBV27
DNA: TGTGCCAGCAGCTGGGGGACAAACTACGAGCAGTACTTC
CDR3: CASSWGTNYEQYF

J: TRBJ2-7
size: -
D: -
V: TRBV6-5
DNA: TGTGCCAGGGACGGATTTTGGGACACCTACGAGCAGTACTTC
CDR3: CARDGFWDTYEQYF

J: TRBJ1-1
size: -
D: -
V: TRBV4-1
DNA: TGCGCCAGCAGCCCCAGAGGAGCGACGCGGAACACTGAAGCTTTCTTT
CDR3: CASSPRGATRNTEAFF

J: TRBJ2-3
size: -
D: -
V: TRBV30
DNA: TGTGCCTGTCCTCGTCCTTACGGGGTGACAGATACGCAGTATTTT
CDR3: CACPRPYGVTDTQYF

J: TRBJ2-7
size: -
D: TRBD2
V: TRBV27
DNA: TGTGCCAGCAGTTTAGGAGCGGGGGGATACGAGCAGTACTTC
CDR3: CASSLGAGGYEQYF

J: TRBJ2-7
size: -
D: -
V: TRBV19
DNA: TGTGCCAGTAGTGCCGAACAGGTCTCCTACGAGCAGTACTTC
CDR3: CASSAEQVSYEQYF

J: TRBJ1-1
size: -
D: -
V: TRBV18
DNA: TGTGCCAGCTCCCCACAGGCGGGGGCCACTGAAGCTTTCTTT
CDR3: CASSPQAGATEAFF

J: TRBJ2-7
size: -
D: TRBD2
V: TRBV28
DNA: TGTGCCAGCAGTTTGGTGACTAGCGGAACCTCCTACGAGCAGTACTTC
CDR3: CASSLVTSGTSYEQYF

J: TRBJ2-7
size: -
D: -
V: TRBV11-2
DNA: TGTGCCAGCAGCTCCGGAAGGGGGGGGGCGATGGGCGAGCAGTACTTC
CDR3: CASSSGRGGAMGEQYF

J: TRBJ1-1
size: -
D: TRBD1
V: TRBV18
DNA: TGTGCCAGCTCACCAACCAGGGGGCGGGATACTGAAGCTTTCTTT
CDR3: CASSPTRGRDTEAFF

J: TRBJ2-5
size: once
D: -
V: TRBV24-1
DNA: TGTGCCACCAGTGATTCCCCGGCCCAGGGAGAGACCCAGTACTTC
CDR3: CATSDSPAQGETQYF